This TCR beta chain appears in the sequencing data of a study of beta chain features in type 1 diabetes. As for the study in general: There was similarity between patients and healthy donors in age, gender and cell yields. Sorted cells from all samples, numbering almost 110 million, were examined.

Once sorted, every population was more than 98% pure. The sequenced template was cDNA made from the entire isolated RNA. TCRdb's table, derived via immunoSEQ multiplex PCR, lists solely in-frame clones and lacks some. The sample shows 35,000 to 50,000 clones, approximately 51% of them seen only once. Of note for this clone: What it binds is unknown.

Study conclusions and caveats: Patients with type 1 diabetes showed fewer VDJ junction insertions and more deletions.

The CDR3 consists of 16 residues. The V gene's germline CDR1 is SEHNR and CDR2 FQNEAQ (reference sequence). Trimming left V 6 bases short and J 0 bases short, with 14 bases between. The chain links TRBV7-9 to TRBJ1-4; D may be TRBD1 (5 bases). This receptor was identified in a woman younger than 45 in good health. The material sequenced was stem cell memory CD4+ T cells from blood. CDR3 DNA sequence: TGTGCCAGCAGAAAGGGGCCCACAGCAACTAATGAAAAACTGTTTTTT. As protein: CASRKGPTATNEKLFF.